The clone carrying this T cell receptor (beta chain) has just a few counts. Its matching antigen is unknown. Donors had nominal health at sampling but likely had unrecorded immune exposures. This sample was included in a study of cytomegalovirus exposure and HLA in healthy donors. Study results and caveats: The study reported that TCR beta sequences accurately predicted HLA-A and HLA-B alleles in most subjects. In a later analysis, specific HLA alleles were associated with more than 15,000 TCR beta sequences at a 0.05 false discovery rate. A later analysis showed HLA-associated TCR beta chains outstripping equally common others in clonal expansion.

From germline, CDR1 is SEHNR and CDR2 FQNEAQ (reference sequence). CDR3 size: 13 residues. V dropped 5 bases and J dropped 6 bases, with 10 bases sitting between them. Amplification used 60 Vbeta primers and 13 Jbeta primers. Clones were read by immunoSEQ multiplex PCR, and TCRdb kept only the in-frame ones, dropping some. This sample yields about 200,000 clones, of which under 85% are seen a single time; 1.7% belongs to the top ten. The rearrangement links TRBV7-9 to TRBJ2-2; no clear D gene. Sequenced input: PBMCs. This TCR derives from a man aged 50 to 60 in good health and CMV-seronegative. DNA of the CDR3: TGTGCCAGCAGCACAGACCCCTCCGGGGAGCTGTTTTTT. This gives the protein CASSTDPSGELFF.